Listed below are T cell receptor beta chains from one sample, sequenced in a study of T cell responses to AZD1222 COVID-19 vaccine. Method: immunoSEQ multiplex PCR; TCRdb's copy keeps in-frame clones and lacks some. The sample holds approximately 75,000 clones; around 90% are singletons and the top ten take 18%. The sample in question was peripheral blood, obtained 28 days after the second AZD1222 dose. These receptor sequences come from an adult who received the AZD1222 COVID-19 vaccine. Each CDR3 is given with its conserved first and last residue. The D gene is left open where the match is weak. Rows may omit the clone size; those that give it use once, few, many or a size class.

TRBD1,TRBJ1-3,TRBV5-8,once,CASGTGAVGNTIYF,TGTGCCAGCGGGACAGGGGCAGTTGGAAACACCATATATTTT
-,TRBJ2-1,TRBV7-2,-,CASTKDPTSPNEQFF,TGTGCCAGCACCAAGGACCCGACCTCCCCCAATGAGCAGTTCTTC
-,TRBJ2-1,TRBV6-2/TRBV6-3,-,CASSYGRGWNEQFF,TGTGCCAGCAGTTACGGGCGGGGTTGGAATGAGCAGTTCTTC
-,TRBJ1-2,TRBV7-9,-,CASSLSDGYTF,TGTGCCAGCAGCCTCTCCGATGGCTACACCTTC
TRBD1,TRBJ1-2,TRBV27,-,CASSPTGVVGYTF,TGTGCCAGCAGTCCAACAGGGGTTGTTGGCTACACCTTC
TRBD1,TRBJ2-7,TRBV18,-,CASFTRDRPLEQYF,TGTGCCAGCTTCACCCGGGACAGGCCCCTCGAGCAGTACTTC
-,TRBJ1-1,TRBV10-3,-,CAISPSGRNTEAFF,TGTGCCATCAGCCCATCTGGGAGGAACACTGAAGCTTTCTTT
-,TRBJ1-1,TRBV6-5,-,CASTPRGGRTEAFF,TGTGCCAGCACCCCTAGAGGGGGGCGGACTGAAGCTTTCTTT
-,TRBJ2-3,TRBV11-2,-,CASSFGGPGTDTQYF,TGTGCCAGCAGCTTTGGGGGGCCGGGCACAGATACGCAGTATTTT
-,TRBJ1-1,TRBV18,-,CASKPQGQNTEAFF,TGTGCCAGCAAACCCCAGGGGCAGAACACTGAAGCTTTCTTT
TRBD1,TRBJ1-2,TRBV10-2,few,CASSGTDRQGLSYTF,TGCGCCAGCAGTGGGACGGACCGACAGGGACTGAGCTACACCTTC
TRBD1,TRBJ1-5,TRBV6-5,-,CASSSTGSGDQPQHF,TGTGCCAGCAGTTCGACAGGGTCGGGCGATCAGCCCCAGCATTTT
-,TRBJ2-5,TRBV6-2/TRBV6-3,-,CASSYGGAGMATQYF,TGTGCCAGCAGTTACGGGGGCGCGGGAATGGCGACCCAGTACTTC
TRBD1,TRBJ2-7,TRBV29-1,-,CSVVGRQGYYEQYF,TGCAGCGTTGTTGGCAGACAGGGGTACTACGAGCAGTACTTC
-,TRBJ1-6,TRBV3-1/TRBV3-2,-,CASSQARTVAVAPLHF,TGTGCCAGCAGCCAAGCCCGGACAGTGGCGGTGGCACCCCTCCACTTT
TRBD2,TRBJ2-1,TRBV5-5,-,CASSLLTSGGLDEQFF,TGTGCCAGCAGCTTGTTGACTAGCGGGGGACTGGATGAGCAGTTCTTC
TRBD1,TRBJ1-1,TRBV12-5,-,CAGRQGPNTEAFF,TGTGCTGGAAGACAGGGCCCCAACACTGAAGCTTTCTTT
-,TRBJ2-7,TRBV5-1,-,CASSSGQDYFYEQYF,TGCGCCAGCAGCTCCGGACAGGACTACTTCTACGAGCAGTACTTC
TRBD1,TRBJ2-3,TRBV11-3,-,CASSPGQVADTQYF,TGTGCCAGCAGCCCTGGACAGGTCGCCGATACGCAGTATTTT
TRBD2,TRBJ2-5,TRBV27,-,CASAGLAGEETQYF,TGTGCCAGCGCGGGGCTAGCGGGGGAAGAGACCCAGTACTTC
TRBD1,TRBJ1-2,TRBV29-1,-,CSVVGGSGNYGYTF,TGCAGCGTTGTAGGGGGCAGTGGGAACTATGGCTACACCTTC
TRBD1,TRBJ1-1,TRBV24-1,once,CATSDLDRGQTEAFF,TGTGCCACCAGTGATTTGGACAGGGGGCAGACTGAAGCTTTCTTT
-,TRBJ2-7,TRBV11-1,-,CASSHRAYEQYF,TGTGCCAGCAGCCACCGGGCCTACGAGCAGTACTTC
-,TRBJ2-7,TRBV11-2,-,CASSLSRGGDEQYF,TGTGCCAGCAGCTTATCCAGGGGAGGAGACGAGCAGTACTTC
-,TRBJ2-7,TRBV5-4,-,CASSTPQGPYEQYF,TGTGCCAGCAGCACCCCACAGGGTCCCTACGAGCAGTACTTC